The 3 T cell receptor beta chains in this list originate from one sample, sequenced in a study of T cells expressing NK-cell markers. TCRdb reprocessed the 5' RACE reads; each CDR3 protein has one entry and no DNA is given. The repertoire table contains more than 120,000 distinct CDR3 sequences. Sequencing was carried out using blood T cells: a sorted CD56 or NKG2C T cell subset, CD4+ or CD8+ T cells, or bulk PBMC T cells (not recorded which). Every receptor here comes from a man younger than 35 in good health.

J is TRBJ2-7 and V is TRBV4-2. The CDR3 length is 15 residues. CDR1 is LGHNA and CDR2 is YNFKEQ in the germline V gene. CDR3 sequence reads: CASSQFQGGSYEQYF.

The chain couples TRBV29-1 to TRBJ1-4; TCRdb's D gene call, TRBD1, goes unchecked for lack of DNA. This CDR3 comprises 11 residues. The germline CDR1 and CDR2 sequences are SQVTM and ANQGSEA. CDR3 in amino acids: CSVGTSEKLFF.

The V gene is TRBV15, the J gene TRBJ2-5; the TCRdb call, TRBD1, lacks DNA for checking. The germline V gene has CDR1 LNHNV and CDR2 YYDKDF (reference sequence). This CDR3 has 15 residues. CDR3 residues: CATSRGRGQGETQYF.